Following are 17 T cell receptor beta chains from one sample sequenced in a study of regulatory T cells in long-lasting Graves disease (dated by TCRdb to the early 2020s). To prepare the library, multiplex PCR was applied. The run used an Illumina HiSeq 4000. TCR beta libraries were built with iRepertoire HTBI primers and Arm-PCR amplification of CDR3 regions. TCRdb cleaned the public reads at Q25 with fastp, built clones with MiXCR and kept in-frame beta chains. Each record represents a unique CDR3 protein, reported with the most common genes and DNA among its rows. Counted in this sample were roughly 420,000 distinct CDR3 sequences; 16% of them appeared once. The ten largest clones represent roughly 23% of the sample. Taken with the paper, the label for time point translates to: newly diagnosed GD, antithyroid drugs for less than 3 months. For both TCR sequencing and RNA sequencing, RNA was extracted from PBMCs using TRIzol.

The sample was also reused in another study, on T cells in Graves' hyperthyroidism and ophthalmopathy.

The sample in question was peripheral blood mononuclear cells (PBMCs), obtained at new diagnosis, from a patient treated with antithyroid drugs. These TCRs come from a woman under 30 with Graves disease. Donor details come from another sample of the same person, matched by shared clones.

There are many counts of this clonotype. This chain uses TRBV12-3 or TRBV12-4 with TRBJ2-3; 9 nucleotides agree with TRBD2. This CDR3 region has 15 residues. V gave up 3 bases and J gave up 6 bases; unmatched junction bases: 7. The CDR3 is CASSFGGRAADTQYF. The CDR3 DNA reads as TGTGCCAGCAGTTTTGGCGGGAGGGCCGCGGATACGCAGTATTTT.

This clonotype has ten or more counts. Here the CDR3 DNA reads TGTGCCAGCAGCACTAGGGAGCACCGGGGATTCTTC. Translating it yields CASSTREHRGFF. The chain recombines TRBV7-8 with TRBJ2-1; TRBD2 might be the D (5 bases). This CDR3 is 12 amino acids long. Between the trimmed V and J ends, which lost 5 bases and 16 bases, there was a span of 18 bases. The germline CDR1 and CDR2 sequences are SGHVS and FQNEAQ. Variable domain in full (rest from reference TRBV7-8 and TRBJ2-1): GAGVSQSPRYKVAKRGQDVALRCDPISGHVSLFWYQQALGQGPEFLTYFQNEAQLDKSGLPSDRFFAERPEGSVSTLKIQRTQQEDSAVYLCASSTREHRGFFGPGTRLTVL.

This clonotype was picked up many times. The chain joins TRBV28 to TRBJ2-7; a weak D match, TRBD2 (5 bases). The V gene lost 4 bases and the J gene lost 2 bases, with 18 bases spanning the gap. This CDR3 region has 16 residues. CDR1 and CDR2 (germline): MDHEN, SYDVKM. The CDR3 here is CASSSPSPRNAYEQYF. CDR3 coding DNA: TGTGCCAGCAGTTCGCCTAGCCCGCGGAACGCCTACGAGCAGTACTTC.

This clonotype was detected many times. This chain joins TRBV7-6 and TRBJ2-1, with D unclear. CDR1 and CDR2 from the germline V gene are SGHVS and FNYEAQ. This CDR3 has 18 amino acids. V was clipped by 5 bases and J by 2 bases, with 22 bases between them. CDR3 coding DNA: TGTGCCAGCAGCCCCTGGCAGATTGAACCGTTAACCTACAATGAGCAGTTCTTC. Residues: CASSPWQIEPLTYNEQFF.

This chain links TRBV12-3 or TRBV12-4 with TRBJ2-1; 9 bases match TRBD2. V dropped 5 bases and J dropped 5; count of bases not matched to a gene: 7. This CDR3 comprises 15 residues. CDR3 residues: CASSTSGRSNNEQFF. CDR3 DNA: TGTGCCAGCAGTACAAGCGGGAGGTCGAACAATGAGCAGTTCTTC.

This clonotype has ten or more counts. This chain links TRBV2 with TRBJ2-7, with D unclear. The CDR3 is 15 amino acids. Trimming left V 4 bases short and J 0 bases short, with 13 bases between. The germline CDR1 and CDR2 sequences are SNHLY and FYNNEI. The CDR3 DNA is TGTGCCAGCAGTGCCTCGCGGCCACCCTCCTACGAGCAGTACTTC. Translation: CASSASRPPSYEQYF.

This clonotype showed up many times. The chain carries TRBV28 and TRBJ2-7, with a tentative D call TRBD2 (6 bases). Germline V gives CDR1 MDHEN, CDR2 SYDVKM. Trimming pared 6 bases from V and 6 bases from J, leaving 12 bases between. This CDR3 spans 12 amino acids. CDR3 DNA: TGTGCCAGCAGGTTGACTAGGGGCGAGCAGTACTTC. Amino acid sequence: CASRLTRGEQYF. The full variable domain, with the rest looked up from reference TRBV28 and TRBJ2-7, is DVKVTQSSRYLVKRTGEKVFLECVQDMDHENMFWYRQDPGLGLRLIYFSYDVKMKEKGDIPEGYSVSREKKERFSLILESASTNQTSMYLCASRLTRGEQYFGPGTRLTVT.

This clonotype was picked up a small number of times. The V gene is TRBV28, the J gene TRBJ1-5; TRBD1 matches at 7 bases. V was clipped by 3 bases and J by 9 bases; unmatched bases: 8. The CDR3 is made up of 14 amino acids. In germline, CDR1 is MDHEN, CDR2 SYDVKM. CDR3 residues: CASSLEPGGWPQHF. CDR3 nucleotide sequence: TGTGCCAGCAGTTTGGAGCCAGGGGGGTGGCCCCAGCATTTT.

This clonotype showed up many times. The chain joins TRBV30 to TRBJ2-5; perhaps TRBD2 as D (5 bases). In germline, CDR1 is GTSNPN, CDR2 SVGIG (reference sequence). Trimming removed 1 base from V and 2 bases from J, with 14 bases in between. This CDR3 is built from 15 residues. The DNA for the CDR3 is TGTGCCTGGAGTGGTTACCCAAGCGGACAAGAGACCCAGTACTTC. Residues: CAWSGYPSGQETQYF.

The rearrangement joins TRBV7-2 to TRBJ1-6; 7 nucleotides line up with TRBD1. CDR3 length equals 17 residues. The ends lost 5 bases at V and 7 bases at J; junction bases unmatched: 14. CDR1 and CDR2 (germline): SGHTA, FQGNSA. CDR3 in amino acids: CASSRRHQGDGNSPLHF. CDR3 sequence (DNA): TGTGCCAGCAGCCGAAGACATCAGGGGGACGGCAATTCACCCCTCCACTTT.

Many counts were recorded for this clonotype. V is TRBV11-2 and J is TRBJ2-7, with 8 bases identical to TRBD2. The CDR3 has 14 amino acids. Germline CDR1 reads SGHAT; CDR2 reads FQNNGV. The junction had 8 bases not matched to a gene; V was cut back by 3 bases and J by 7 bases. Here the CDR3 DNA reads TGTGCCAGCAGCTTCGCCGGGGGGGGCGCGGAGCAGTACTTC. This encodes CASSFAGGGAEQYF.

This clonotype was observed at least ten times. This CDR3 reads CASSAIVGAYTQYF. DNA for the CDR3: TGTGCCAGCAGTGCAATCGTGGGGGCCTATACGCAGTATTTT. V and J are TRBV2 and TRBJ2-3; weak D call: TRBD1 (6 bases). V shed 4 bases and J shed 7 bases, with 15 bases lying between them. The CDR3 spans 14 residues. Germline-derived CDR1 and CDR2 are SNHLY and FYNNEI.

This clonotype appeared a few times. The chain is built from TRBV20-1 and TRBJ2-3, with D possibly TRBD2 on 6 matching bases. V shed 6 bases and J shed 0 bases, with 13 bases lying between them. Germline V CDR1 and CDR2: DFQATT, SNEGSKA (reference sequence). This CDR3 region has 14 residues. The CDR3 here is CSATGSGSTDTQYF. CDR3 nucleotide sequence: TGCAGTGCAACTGGTAGCGGAAGCACAGATACGCAGTATTTT.

To note about this clonotype: A much larger clone sits a single nucleotide away, making a read error possible. The chain carries TRBV24-1 and TRBJ2-1, with 10 bases that match TRBD2. The CDR3 loop spans 18 amino acids. Trimming cost V 3 bases and J 8 bases; bases outside gene matches: 15. Germline V gives CDR1 KGHDR, CDR2 SFDVKD. The CDR3 protein is CATSDRSTAGGFHDEQFF. The CDR3 bases are TGTGCCACCAGTGATCGCAGCACAGCGGGAGGGTTTCACGATGAGCAGTTCTTC.

This clonotype showed up many times. The rearrangement links TRBV15 to TRBJ1-6, with D unresolved. The CDR3 contains 13 residues. V shed 1 base and J shed 6 bases, with 4 bases lying between them. Per the germline V gene, CDR1 is LNHNV and CDR2 is YYDKDF (reference sequence). The CDR3 nucleotides are TGTGCCACCAGCAGAGTGTCTAATTCACCCCTCCACTTT. Translated: CATSRVSNSPLHF.

Many counts were recorded for this clonotype. This chain joins TRBV29-1 and TRBJ2-7, with D possibly matching TRBD1 (6 bases). The CDR3 is 16 residues long. CDR1 and CDR2 from the germline V gene are SQVTM and ANQGSEA. V was shortened by 0 bases and J by 1 base, with 16 bases between the two germline ends. CDR3 region: CSVEETTGPLSYEQYF. The CDR3 bases are TGCAGCGTTGAAGAAACGACAGGTCCCCTTTCCTACGAGCAGTACTTC.

This sequence joins TRBV4-1 and TRBJ2-7; D tentatively reads TRBD1 or TRBD2 (6 bases each). The CDR3 contains 15 residues. V was clipped by 0 bases and J by 3 bases, with 12 bases between them. Germline V CDR1 and CDR2: MGHRA, YSYEKL. CDR3 DNA: TGCGCCAGCAGCCAAGAAAATAGGGGGGTCTACGAGCAGTACTTC. It is translated as CASSQENRGVYEQYF.